This TCR beta chain was recovered during a study of T cell repertoires in cytomegalovirus infection (dated by TCRdb to between 2018 and 2021). Broadly, across the study: Donor HLA type was relevant to the analysis, as public TCR beta signatures indicated carriage of CMV infection together with the matching HLA type.

What the research found in general, with its limitations: The ex vivo response was dominated by HLA-C-restricted CMV-specific TCR beta clonotypes, which also provided the single most frequent clonotype in two of eight donors. Cumulative frequency of public TCR beta family members discriminated carriers of CMV infection plus the relevant HLA type in this cohort and an independent roughly 350-donor cohort.

Trimming at the junction amounts to 0 bases on V and 5 bases on J, and the germline ends lie 10 bases apart. Per the germline V gene, KGHDR is the CDR1 and SFDVKD is the CDR2. The cysteine opens and the phenylalanine closes a CDR3 of 15 amino acids. The DNA shown is the 45-base CDR3, in frame from base 1. Sequencer: Illumina HiSeq 1500. Using fastp at Q25 and MiXCR, TCRdb reprocessed the public reads and kept productive beta chains. Every entry covers one CDR3 protein and lists the most common genes and DNA from its rows. The table for this sample lists 350,000 to 550,000 distinct CDR3 sequences; 31% of them were counted only once. The top ten clones comprise about 13% of the sample. Notes on this clonotype: The clone's antigen remains unknown. Base qualities are missing; no much larger clone stands one base away.

The receptor was isolated from a human donor in good health (CMV status not recorded). Some clones in this sample may be carry-over from other donors' samples. The source material was PBMCs. The rearrangement joined TRBV24-1 to TRBJ2-1; D gene: possibly TRBD1, on 7 matching bases. The CDR3 sequence is CATSDLQGEDNEQFF. The DNA reads as follows: TGTGCCACCAGTGATTTGCAGGGGGAGGACAATGAGCAGTTCTTC.